Sequencing of this T cell receptor (beta chain) was carried out in a study of T cell responses to AZD1222 COVID-19 vaccine. Study-level points and caveats: None of the repertoires were sampled until the peak T cell response had passed.

On this clone: Its antigen remains unidentified.

CDR1 and CDR2 from the germline V gene are MDHEN and SYDVKM. CDR3 length equals 18 residues. Trimming removed 3 bases at V and 1 base at J, with 20 bases between. The method was immunoSEQ multiplex PCR; TCRdb's version includes in-frame clones alone and lacks a portion of them. The table has around 100,000 clones, 70% to 90% seen once. This receptor was taken from an adult in good health. The specimen was peripheral blood, collected on day 0 of AZD1222 vaccination. The chain has TRBV28 and TRBJ2-3; D may be TRBD2 (5 bases). CDR3 protein: CASSFNPRDDLGTDTQYF. The CDR3 coding sequence is TGTGCCAGCAGTTTTAATCCCCGGGATGATCTAGGCACAGATACGCAGTATTTT.